Included here is one T cell receptor beta chain sequence, with context. Its antigen remains unknown. The source of the sample is a study of CD8 T cells in Susac syndrome. Overall study results and limits: Susac-specific public clones were found in both the total CD8+ and the CD8+ TEMRA repertoires, with about 17 in the former and several in the latter.

FACS enriched CD8+ TEMRA cells, while bulk CD8+ and CD4+ were negatively isolated. Random hexamers were used to reverse transcribe the RNA input (roughly 0.5 to 1 ug). TCR beta CDR3 was amplified by immunoSEQ covering 54 Vbeta and 13 Jbeta. Each CDR3 protein gets one entry after TCRdb re-called the immunoSEQ multiplex PCR reads with MiXCR. Of under 95,000 distinct CDR3 sequences listed, 85% to 95% were seen once; the top ten hold under 0.5%. The sequenced sample was CD8+ T cells from PBMCs. The receptor's source is a human donor with Susac syndrome.

The CDR3 region has the DNA TGTGCCAGTAGTCTCGGGACGTACAATGAGCAGTTCTTC. Residues: CASSLGTYNEQFF. The chain links TRBV19 to TRBJ2-1; D could derive from TRBD1 or TRBD2 (5 bases each). Trimming took 5 bases from V and 4 from J, leaving 9 bases between them. This CDR3 region has 13 residues. Germline lookup yields CDR1 LNHDA and CDR2 SQIVND (reference sequence).